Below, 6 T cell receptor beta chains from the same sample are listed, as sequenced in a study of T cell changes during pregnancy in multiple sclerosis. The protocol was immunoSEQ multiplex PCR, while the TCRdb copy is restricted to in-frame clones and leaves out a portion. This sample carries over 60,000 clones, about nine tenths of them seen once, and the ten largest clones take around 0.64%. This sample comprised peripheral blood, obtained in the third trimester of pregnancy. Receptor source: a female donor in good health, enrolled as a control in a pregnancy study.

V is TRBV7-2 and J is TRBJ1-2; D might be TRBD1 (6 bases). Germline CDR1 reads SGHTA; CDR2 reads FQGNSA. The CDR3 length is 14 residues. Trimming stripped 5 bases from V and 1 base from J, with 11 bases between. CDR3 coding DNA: TGTGCCAGCAGCCCCCAACAGGGTAACTATGGCTACACCTTC. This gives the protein CASSPQQGNYGYTF.

The CDR3 region is CASSLTPGPRGEKLFF. CDR3 in DNA: TGTGCCAGCAGTTTGACCCCAGGGCCAAGGGGTGAAAAACTGTTTTTT. This rearrangement joins TRBV6-5 to TRBJ1-4; a possible D gene is TRBD1 (5 bases). CDR1 and CDR2 (germline): MNHEY, SVGAGI. This CDR3 is built from 16 residues. V lost 4 bases, J lost 7 bases, and 19 bases lay in between.

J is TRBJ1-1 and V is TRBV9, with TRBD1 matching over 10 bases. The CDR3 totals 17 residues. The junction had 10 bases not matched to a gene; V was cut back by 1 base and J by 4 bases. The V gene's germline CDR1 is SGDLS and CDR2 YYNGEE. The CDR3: CASSVPRQGARVTEAFF. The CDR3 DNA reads TGTGCCAGCAGCGTACCTCGACAGGGGGCAAGGGTCACTGAAGCTTTCTTT.

The CDR3 here is CASSEIGTSYEQYF. The CDR3 DNA reads TGTGCCAGCAGTGAAATCGGGACTTCCTACGAGCAGTACTTC. This sequence joins TRBV25-1 and TRBJ2-7; a weak D match, TRBD2 (6 bases). Germline CDR1 reads MGHDK; CDR2 reads SYGVNS. The CDR3 length is 14 residues. The V end was cut by 2 bases, the J end by 1 base, with 9 bases between.

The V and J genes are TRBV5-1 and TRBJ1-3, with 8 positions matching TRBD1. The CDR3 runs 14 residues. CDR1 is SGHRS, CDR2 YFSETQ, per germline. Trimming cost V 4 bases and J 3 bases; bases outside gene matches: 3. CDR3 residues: CASSLDRDGNTIYF. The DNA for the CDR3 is TGCGCCAGCAGCCTGGACAGGGATGGAAACACCATATATTTT.

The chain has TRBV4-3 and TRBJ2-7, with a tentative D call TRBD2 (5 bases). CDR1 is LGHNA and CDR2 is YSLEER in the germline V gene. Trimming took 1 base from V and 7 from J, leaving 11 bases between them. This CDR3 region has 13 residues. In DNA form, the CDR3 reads TGCGCCAGCAGCCAAGTCAACGGGGTAGAGCAGTACTTC. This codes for CASSQVNGVEQYF.